The subject of this entry is one TCR beta chain. Per the original methods: Counts of nucleated cells, estimated from reference gene primer amplification, were obtained. The table came from immunoSEQ multiplex PCR; TCRdb's copy has only in-frame clones and leaves some out. V, J and clone size derive from that table, while D and trimming were established from the DNA sequence. The sample yields a few hundred thousand clones, more than 75% seen once. This sample is part of a study of blood T cell repertoires in COVID-19. Germline values: CDR1 WSHSY, CDR2 SAAADI. Trimming shortened V by 9 bases and J by 3 bases, and 13 bases separated the two germline ends. The CDR3 has 13 amino acids.

Sequenced input: PBMCs or T cells enriched from blood (not recorded which). The chain uses TRBV10-2 and TRBJ2-3; TRBD1 is a possible D gene (5 bases). The source of this sequence is a man aged 40-49 years in a cohort exposed to, infected with or recovered from COVID-19 (not recorded which). CDR3 in DNA: TGCGCCAGTCTTCAGGGTGGGACAGATACGCAGTATTTT. It yields the protein CASLQGGTDTQYF.